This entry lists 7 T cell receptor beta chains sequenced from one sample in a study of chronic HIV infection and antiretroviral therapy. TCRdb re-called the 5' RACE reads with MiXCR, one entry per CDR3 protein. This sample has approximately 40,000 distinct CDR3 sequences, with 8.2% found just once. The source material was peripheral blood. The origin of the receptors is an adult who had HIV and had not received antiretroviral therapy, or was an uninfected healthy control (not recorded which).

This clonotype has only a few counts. In nucleotides, the CDR3 is TGCAGCGTCCAAGGGGCAGATACGCAGTATTTT. Translated, it gives CSVQGADTQYF. The V gene is TRBV29-1, the J gene TRBJ2-3, with a possible D match to TRBD1 (5 bases). Germline assignment: CDR1 SQVTM and CDR2 ANQGSEA. The CDR3 loop spans 11 amino acids. The germline V and J ends were trimmed by 6 bases and 4 bases, with 8 bases remaining between them.

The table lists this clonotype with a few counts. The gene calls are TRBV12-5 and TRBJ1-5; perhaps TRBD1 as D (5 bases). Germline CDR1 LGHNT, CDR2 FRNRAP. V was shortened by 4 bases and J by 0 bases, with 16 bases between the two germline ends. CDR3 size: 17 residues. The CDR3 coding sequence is TGTGCTAGTGGTTCCCCACAGGACGGATATAGCAATCAGCCCCAGCATTTT. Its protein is CASGSPQDGYSNQPQHF.

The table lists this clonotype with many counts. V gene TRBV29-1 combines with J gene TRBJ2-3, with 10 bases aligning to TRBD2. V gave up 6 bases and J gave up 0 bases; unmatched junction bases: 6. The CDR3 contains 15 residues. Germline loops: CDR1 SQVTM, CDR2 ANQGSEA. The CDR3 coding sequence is TGCAGCGTCCTGGGACTAGCGACTAGCACAGATACGCAGTATTTT. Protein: CSVLGLATSTDTQYF.

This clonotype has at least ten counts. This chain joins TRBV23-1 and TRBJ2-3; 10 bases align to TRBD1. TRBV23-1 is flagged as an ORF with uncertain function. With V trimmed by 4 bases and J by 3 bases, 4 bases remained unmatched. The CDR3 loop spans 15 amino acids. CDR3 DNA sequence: TGCGCCAGCAGTCCGGGACAGGGGCCGACAGATACGCAGTATTTT. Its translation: CASSPGQGPTDTQYF.

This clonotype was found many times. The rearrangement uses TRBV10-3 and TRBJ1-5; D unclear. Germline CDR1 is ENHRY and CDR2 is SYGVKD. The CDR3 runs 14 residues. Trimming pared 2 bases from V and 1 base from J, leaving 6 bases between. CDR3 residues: CAISEGLSNQPQHF. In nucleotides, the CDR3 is TGTGCCATCAGTGAGGGGTTGAGCAATCAGCCCCAGCATTTT.

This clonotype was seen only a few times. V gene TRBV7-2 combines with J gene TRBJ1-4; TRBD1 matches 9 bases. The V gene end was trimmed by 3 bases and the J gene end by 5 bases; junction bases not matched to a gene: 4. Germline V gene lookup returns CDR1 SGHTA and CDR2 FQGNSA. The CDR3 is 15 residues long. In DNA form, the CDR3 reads TGTGCCAGCAGCTTTATGACAGGGGGGAATGAAAAACTGTTTTTT. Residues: CASSFMTGGNEKLFF.

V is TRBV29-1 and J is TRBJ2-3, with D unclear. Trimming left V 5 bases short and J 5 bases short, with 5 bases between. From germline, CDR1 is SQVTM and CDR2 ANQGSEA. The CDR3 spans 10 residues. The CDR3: CSVTKDTQYF. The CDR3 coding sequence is TGCAGCGTTACAAAAGATACGCAGTATTTT.